This paragraph covers one T cell receptor (beta chain) sequence. Its recognized antigen is unknown. Per-base quality was not reported, and no clone a single base away is much larger than it. TCRbeta CDR3 regions were amplified from genomic DNA using the immunoSEQ Assay, a bias-controlled multiplex PCR. On the authors' methods: The number of nucleated cells in each sample was estimated by amplification of reference gene primers within the assay. To quantify the absolute abundance of each unique TCRbeta CDR3 rearrangement, sequence reads were collapsed and filtered. For each sample, productive Simpson clonality was calculated as the square root of Simpson's diversity index across productive rearrangements. Imported from immuneACCESS, the table was reduced by TCRdb to in-frame sequences with V and J called. These copies leave out some clones; in studies compared against another copy, an unresolved V gene accounts for under half, and the cause of the remainder is not known. That table gives V, J and clone size, and the DNA gave D and trimming. The sample table contains 230,000 or so clones; only one count was recorded for roughly 79% of them. The ten largest account for 7.5% of the sample.

These data originate in a study of blood T cell repertoires in COVID-19 (dated by TCRdb to 2019 to 2021). Broadly, across the study: Samples from collaborators originated in the United States, Italy and Spain and spanned both the acute and convalescent phases of COVID-19. The samples were drawn from two sources: the first 160 participants of the ongoing ImmuneRACE study, and 1,000 to 1,500 subjects contributed by 6 global collaborators. Where available, HLA class I and class II types were obtained from metadata supplied by the sample provider rather than from assay-based typing. The repertoires were released in a freely available public database intended as a resource for research on the immune response to SARS-CoV-2. The sample metadata nearly always contained a de-identified subject ID, COVID-19 status, age in years and sex. The material from the prospective study consisted of cDNA or gDNA derived from T cells, B-cell-depleted T cells, or PBMCs. The dataset comprised deeply sampled blood TCRbeta repertoires from subjects exposed to, actively infected with, or recovered from COVID-19.

One collaborating source in Seattle enrolled patients while the patients were actively infected and followed the patients over time throughout the course of disease. Each collaborating institution followed its own protocols to collect whole blood in K2EDTA tubes. Collaborator samples were shipped for TCRbeta analysis as frozen whole blood, isolated PBMCs, or DNA extracted from either sample type. The junction shows trimming of 2 bases on V and 4 bases on J, and the gene matches do not reach 4 bases of it. Reading the germline V gene gives CDR1 MNHEY and CDR2 SVGAGI. There are 15 amino acids in the CDR3, from cysteine to phenylalanine inclusive. CDR3 DNA is the only sequence kept; it has 45 bases, read in frame from the first base. Broader findings and caveats from the paper: The amount of clinical and demographic metadata varied by source and participant and was provided uncurated.

Recombination linked TRBV6-5 to TRBJ1-1, and TRBD1 matches 10 of the central bases. The TCR originated in a woman over 75 with COVID-19, enrolled during active disease. Sequenced material: peripheral blood. The nucleotide sequence is given as TGTGCCAGCAGTTACGACAGGGGGCCGGGCACTGAAGCTTTCTTT. It specifies CASSYDRGPGTEAFF.